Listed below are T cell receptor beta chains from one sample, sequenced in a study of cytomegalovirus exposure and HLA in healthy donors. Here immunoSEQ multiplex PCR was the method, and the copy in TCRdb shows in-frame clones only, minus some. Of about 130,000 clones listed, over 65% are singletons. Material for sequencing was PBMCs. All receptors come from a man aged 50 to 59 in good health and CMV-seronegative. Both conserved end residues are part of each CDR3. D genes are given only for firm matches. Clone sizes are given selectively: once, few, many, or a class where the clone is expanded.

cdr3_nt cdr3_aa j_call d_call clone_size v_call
TGTGCCAGCAGTCCTTCCGGAGGAACGAGGGGGGAGCTGTTTTTT CASSPSGGTRGELFF TRBJ2-2 . . TRBV6-6
TGTGCCAGCCAATCGGGACTAGGGGCGCACAATGAGCAGTTCTTC CASQSGLGAHNEQFF TRBJ2-1 TRBD2 . TRBV11-2
TGTGCCAGCAGGGGACTCTACGAGCAGTACTTC CASRGLYEQYF TRBJ2-7 . . TRBV6-1
TGTGCCAGCAGTTTAGCAGGGCGAGATGGCTACACCTTC CASSLAGRDGYTF TRBJ1-2 . . TRBV28
TGCGCCAGCAGCTTATCAGGGACTACGTTAGGAGAGACCCAGTACTTC CASSLSGTTLGETQYF TRBJ2-5 TRBD2 once TRBV5-1
TGTGCCAGCAGCCGAGGACAGGGATATGGCTACACCTTC CASSRGQGYGYTF TRBJ1-2 TRBD1 . TRBV6-5
TGTGCCACGAAGGTTAGGAGTAGCGGGAGCCCAAACACCGGGGAGCTGTTTTTT CATKVRSSGSPNTGELFF TRBJ2-2 TRBD2 . TRBV19
TGTGCCAGCAGCCTAACTAGCGGGAGCTCCTACGAGCAGTACTTC CASSLTSGSSYEQYF TRBJ2-7 TRBD2 few TRBV7-8
TGCGCCAGCAGCTCAACCAGGGCGAACACTGAAGCTTTCTTT CASSSTRANTEAFF TRBJ1-1 . . TRBV5-1
TGTGCCAGCAGACTTCGGACAGGGGGACCTAGCACAGATACGCAGTATTTT CASRLRTGGPSTDTQYF TRBJ2-3 TRBD1 . TRBV2
TGTGCCAGCTCACCACCGGGATCGGGGGGATACAATGAGCAGTTCTTC CASSPPGSGGYNEQFF TRBJ2-1 TRBD2 . TRBV18
TGTGCCATCAGTGAGTCGGGACAGAGCAATCAGCCCCAGCATTTT CAISESGQSNQPQHF TRBJ1-5 TRBD1 . TRBV10-3
TGTGCCAGCCAAGCCGGGGGACTAGCGGGAGGGTATGAGCAGTTCTTC CASQAGGLAGGYEQFF TRBJ2-1 TRBD2 . TRBV11-2
TGCAGTGCTAGAGTCAGGGGCGAAGCTTTCTTT CSARVRGEAFF TRBJ1-1 . . TRBV20-1
TGCGCCAGCAGCTGGTCGAAGGAGGCCTACGAGCAGTACTTC CASSWSKEAYEQYF TRBJ2-7 . . TRBV5-1
TGTGCCAGCAGCCCTGACTCTAGCACAGATACGCAGTATTTT CASSPDSSTDTQYF TRBJ2-3 . few TRBV7-6
TGTGCCAGCAGTCGGTCTAGCGGAAACTACGAGCAGTACTTC CASSRSSGNYEQYF TRBJ2-7 TRBD2 once TRBV6-1
TGCGCCAGCAGCCAAGATTTTCAGAACACTGAAGCTTTCTTT CASSQDFQNTEAFF TRBJ1-1 . . TRBV4-3
TGTGCCAGCAGCTTAATTCAGGGCGATGATCAGCCCCAGCATTTT CASSLIQGDDQPQHF TRBJ1-5 . few TRBV7-2
TGTGCCAGCTCACCTACTACGGGAAATCAGCCCCAGCATTTT CASSPTTGNQPQHF TRBJ1-5 . . TRBV18
TGTGCCAGCAGCTTGGATTGGGGGCCAACAGATACGCAGTATTTT CASSLDWGPTDTQYF TRBJ2-3 . few TRBV5-5
TGTGCCAGCAGTCAGACATATAACTACAATGAGCAGTTCTTC CASSQTYNYNEQFF TRBJ2-1 . . TRBV6-5
TGTGCCTGGAGTTTGGACAGGGGCCAAGAGACCCAGTACTTC CAWSLDRGQETQYF TRBJ2-5 TRBD1 . TRBV30
TGTGCCAGCAGCTTGGACAGGTATTGGCATGGCTACACCTTC CASSLDRYWHGYTF TRBJ1-2 . few TRBV5-6
TGTGCCAGCAGCGAACAGGCGAACACTGAAGCTTTCTTT CASSEQANTEAFF TRBJ1-1 . . TRBV11-2
TGTGCCAGCAGCCCCCCGACAGGGGCCAAAAACATTCAGTACTTC CASSPPTGAKNIQYF TRBJ2-4 TRBD1 . TRBV11-2
TGCAGCGGAGCAGGGGTTACTGAAGCTTTCTTT CSGAGVTEAFF TRBJ1-1 . . TRBV29-1
TGTGCCAGCAGCTTAGAAACCCTAGCGGGAGAGGATACGCAGTATTTT CASSLETLAGEDTQYF TRBJ2-3 TRBD2 few TRBV7-2
TGTGCCAGTAGTATCCTTACCGGGGAGCTGTTTTTT CASSILTGELFF TRBJ2-2 . few TRBV19
TGCGCCAGCAGCTCGGATCAAAACAGACCGGGACAGGGCTTGATCGAGCAGTACTTC CASSSDQNRPGQGLIEQYF TRBJ2-7 TRBD1 once TRBV5-1
TGTGCCAGCAGTTTTATGACTACAAGAGCGGAAGCTTTCTTT CASSFMTTRAEAFF TRBJ1-1 . . TRBV27
TGTGCCAGCAGACCCCAGGGGATAGGAACCTACGAGCAGTACTTC CASRPQGIGTYEQYF TRBJ2-7 . . TRBV28
TGTGCCAGCAGCGTAGGATTAGCGGGAGGGGGGCTCAATGAGCAGTTCTTC CASSVGLAGGGLNEQFF TRBJ2-1 TRBD2 . TRBV9
TGTGCCAGCAGCGTAGCTGACCGGGAATTAGGCAATGAGCAGTTCTTC CASSVADRELGNEQFF TRBJ2-1 . . TRBV9
TGTGCCAGCAGCGTAGCAAACGTCCCGGGACAGCGCCGGGCCAACGTCCTGACTTTC CASSVANVPGQRRANVLTF TRBJ2-6 TRBD1 . TRBV9
TGTGCCAGCTCCCCGAACGCAGACACTGAAGCTTTCTTT CASSPNADTEAFF TRBJ1-1 . . TRBV18
TGTGCCTGGAGCCAGCGGGCGACTAGCGGGCGAACTGGGGCCAACGTCCTGACTTTC CAWSQRATSGRTGANVLTF TRBJ2-6 TRBD2 . TRBV30
TGCGCCAGCAGCCAAGCCAGCGGGCTAAACACCGGGGAGCTGTTTTTT CASSQASGLNTGELFF TRBJ2-2 . . TRBV4-1
TGTGCCAGCAGACCCCGACAGGGGTATGGCTACACCTTC CASRPRQGYGYTF TRBJ1-2 TRBD1 . TRBV6-5
TGTGCCAGCAGCCCCGGGATCTCCTACGAGCAGTACTTC CASSPGISYEQYF TRBJ2-7 . . TRBV6-5
TGTGCCAGCAGTTTAATGGCCAACAATGAGCAGTTCTTC CASSLMANNEQFF TRBJ2-1 . . TRBV27
TGTGCCAGCAGCCCAAGCGTAGCGAACACCGGGGAGCTGTTTTTT CASSPSVANTGELFF TRBJ2-2 . few TRBV9
TGTGCCAGTAGTAAAGGACAGGGGACCTTATACGAGCAGTACTTC CASSKGQGTLYEQYF TRBJ2-7 TRBD1 . TRBV19
TGTGCCAGCAAACCAGGGGGAGAGGGAGGCTACACCTTC CASKPGGEGGYTF TRBJ1-2 TRBD1 . TRBV28
TGTGCCATCAGTGAGTCGGAGAACTATGGCTACACCTTC CAISESENYGYTF TRBJ1-2 . . TRBV10-3
TGCGCCAGCAGCCAAGGACAGGGAAGTGGCTACACCTTC CASSQGQGSGYTF TRBJ1-2 TRBD1 . TRBV4-3
TGTGCCAGCAGTGAAACCGCCAGGGGTGATCAGCCCCAGCATTTT CASSETARGDQPQHF TRBJ1-5 . few TRBV2
TGTGCCAGCAGTGTACCCGGGACACCCTACAATGAGCAGTTCTTC CASSVPGTPYNEQFF TRBJ2-1 . . TRBV25-1
TGTGCCAGCAGCTTGGGCGGGAGAGCGAACACCGGGGAGCTGTTTTTT CASSLGGRANTGELFF TRBJ2-2 TRBD2 few TRBV5-4
TGCGCCAGCAGCTCCTATAGCGGGAGGGCCGGATGGGCAGATACGCAGTATTTT CASSSYSGRAGWADTQYF TRBJ2-3 TRBD2 once TRBV5-1
TGTGCCAGCAGCGTGGACAGGGGGGCCTTAGGAAGGCAGTATTTT CASSVDRGALGRQYF TRBJ2-3 TRBD1 . TRBV5-6
TGCAGTGCTATCGGGATTGGGCCCCAGCATTTT CSAIGIGPQHF TRBJ1-5 . once TRBV20-1
. CASSSSRLVATQPQHF TRBJ1-5 . . TRBV28
TGTGCCAGCAGTATAGCCGGGACAGGGGTTAACACCATATATTTT CASSIAGTGVNTIYF TRBJ1-3 TRBD1 . TRBV28
TGTGCCAGCAGCCGCCGTGTCGGCGGGATTAAGACCTCCTACGAGCAGTACTTC CASSRRVGGIKTSYEQYF TRBJ2-7 . few TRBV5-4
TGCGCCAGCAGCCAAAGCGGGCTTAACACAGATACGCAGTATTTT CASSQSGLNTDTQYF TRBJ2-3 . . TRBV4-1
TGTGCCAGTAGTATACCTTTTCGGGGGGGAGGGTACAATGAGCAGTTCTTC CASSIPFRGGGYNEQFF TRBJ2-1 TRBD2 once TRBV19
TGTGCCAGCAGCGCATATCGGGGACGGGGGGCGAACACCGGGGAGCTGTTTTTT CASSAYRGRGANTGELFF TRBJ2-2 TRBD2 . TRBV9